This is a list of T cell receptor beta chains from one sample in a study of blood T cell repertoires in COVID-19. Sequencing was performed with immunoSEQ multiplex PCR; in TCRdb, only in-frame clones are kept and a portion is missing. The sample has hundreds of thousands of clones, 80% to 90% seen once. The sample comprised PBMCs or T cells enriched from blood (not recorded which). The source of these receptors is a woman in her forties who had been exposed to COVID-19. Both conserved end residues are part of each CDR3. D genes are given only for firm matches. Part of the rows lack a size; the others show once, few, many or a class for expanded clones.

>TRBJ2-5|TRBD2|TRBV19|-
TGTGCCACAGCGGGGCGTGAGACCCAGTACTTC
CATAGRETQYF
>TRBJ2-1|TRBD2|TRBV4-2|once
TGTGCCAGCAGTCCTGAAGGACTAGGTTTGGATGAGCAGTTCTTC
CASSPEGLGLDEQFF
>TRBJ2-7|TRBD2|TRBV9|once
TGTGCCAGCAGCCCACGGAGTAGCGGGTCGTACGAGCAGTACTTC
CASSPRSSGSYEQYF
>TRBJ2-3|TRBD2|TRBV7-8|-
TGTGCCAGCAGCTTGGGACTAGCGGGATCAGATACGCAGTATTTT
CASSLGLAGSDTQYF
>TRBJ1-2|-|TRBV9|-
TGTGCCAGCAGCGTCGAAACAGGCGTTGGCTACACCTTC
CASSVETGVGYTF
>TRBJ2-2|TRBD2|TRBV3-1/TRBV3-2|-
TGTGCCAGCAGCCATGCTAGCGGGGGGCTTGGCGGGGAGCTGTTTTTT
CASSHASGGLGGELFF
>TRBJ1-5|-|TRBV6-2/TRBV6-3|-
TGTGCCAGCAGTTACCCCGGACAGCTCAATCAGCCCCAGCATTTT
CASSYPGQLNQPQHF
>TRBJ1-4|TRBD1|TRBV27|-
TGTGCCAGCAGTGTGACAGGGGCAACTAATGAAAAACTGTTTTTT
CASSVTGATNEKLFF
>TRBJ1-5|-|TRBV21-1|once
TGTGCCAGCAGCAAAGTAGCACGGCAGCCCCAGCATTTT
CASSKVARQPQHF
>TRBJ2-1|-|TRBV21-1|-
TGTGCCAGCAGCAAAGCCTTCCTAGCGGGGGGTGGTTACAATGAGCAGTTCTTC
CASSKAFLAGGGYNEQFF
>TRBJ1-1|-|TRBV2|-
TGTGCCAGCAGTGTTCAGGGGAACACTGAAGCTTTCTTT
CASSVQGNTEAFF